This T cell receptor (beta chain) was retrieved from a study of T cells in localized non-small cell lung cancer (dated by TCRdb to between 2020 and 2021). About the investigation overall: T cell repertoires of 236 early-stage NSCLC patients were analyzed, with tumors being compared against uninvolved tumor-adjacent lungs. The cohort was made up of around 250 treatment-naive NSCLC patients whose localized lung tumors had been resected. Of the NSCLC patients, about 130 were male and roughly 100 were female, and the mean age was about 69 years.

At diagnosis, peripheral blood, uninvolved tumor-adjacent lung and tumor were collected and stored as a combination of fresh-frozen and FFPE material. For TCR repertoire profiling, the blood samples were analyzed as peripheral blood mononuclear cells. What the study reported, not specific to this receptor: Of the top 100 tumor clones, a median of roughly 56 were detected in paired uninvolved adjacent lung; over 25 were also among that lung's top 100. Because the study design was exploratory, TCR variables were selected using unadjusted p-values without false-discovery rate correction. Uninvolved tumor-adjacent lung showed the highest T cell clonality, higher than tumor, which suggests more focused antigenic responses in the uninvolved tumor-adjacent lung. Because multi-region tumor sequencing was not performed, intratumor heterogeneity could not be ruled out. Longer overall survival was associated with higher T cell density in blood, whereas shorter survival was associated with higher clonality in adjacent lung.

The immunoSEQ Assay was used to sequence TCR beta CDR3 regions from DNA. In the original analysis: T cell density was computed as TCR beta template counts normalized to usable DNA estimated by amplifying housekeeping genes. Using the preseqR package, richness was estimated by extrapolating to 120,000 templates for tissue samples and 400,000 templates for PBMC samples. Clonality was calculated as one minus Pielou's evenness. To identify tissue-enriched TCRs, differential abundance testing was run on productive amino-acid clonotypes with a minimum total count of 5 and an alpha of 0.1. Repertoire overlap between compartments was quantified with the Jaccard Index and Morisita Overlap Index. GLIPH clustered TCR beta CDR3s with public tetramer-defined viral CDR3s; viral motifs required at least three viral sequences plus V-gene enrichment. Here the immuneACCESS table is served through TCRdb, limited to in-frame sequences with V and J called. Missing clones are a known gap in these copies; in checked studies unresolved V genes cover under half, and the rest lacks a known reason. The V and J calls and clone size are taken from that table; D and trimming were inferred from the DNA. Present in this sample are some 21,000 clones, 80% to 95% of which were seen just once. Clones ranked in the top ten supply approximately 4.1% of the sample.

The CDR3 holds 14 amino acids from the cysteine to the phenylalanine. Of the read, only the CDR3 DNA is kept; its 42 bases are in frame from base 1. V lost 4 bases and J lost 6 bases; the stretch between them is 16 bases long. The germline V gene specifies MGHRA as CDR1 and YSYEKL as CDR2. With regard to this clone: It lacks a known antigen. No base quality values were provided; no much bigger clone lies one nucleotide off.

The source of this sequence is a male donor at least 60 years old with stage I squamous cell lung carcinoma. The rearranged chain carries TRBV4-1 and TRBJ2-7, with no confident D gene call. The material sequenced was peripheral blood, taken before any cancer treatment. The DNA is TGCGCCAGCAGCCCTATCCTCAAGGGCGGCGAGCAGTACTTC. This sequence encodes CASSPILKGGEQYF.